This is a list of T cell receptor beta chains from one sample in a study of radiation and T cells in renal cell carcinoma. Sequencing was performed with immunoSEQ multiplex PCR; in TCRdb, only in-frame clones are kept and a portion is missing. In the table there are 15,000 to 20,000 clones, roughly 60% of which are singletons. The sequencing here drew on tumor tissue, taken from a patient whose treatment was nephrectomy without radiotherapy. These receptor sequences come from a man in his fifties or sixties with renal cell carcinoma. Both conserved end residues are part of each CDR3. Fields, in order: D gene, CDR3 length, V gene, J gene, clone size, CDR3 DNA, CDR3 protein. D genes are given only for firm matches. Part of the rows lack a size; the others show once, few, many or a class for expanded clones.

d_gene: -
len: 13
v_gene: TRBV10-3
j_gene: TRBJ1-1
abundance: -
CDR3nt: TGTGCCATCAGTCAAGAGATTGGGGCTGAAGCTTTCTTT
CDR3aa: CAISQEIGAEAFF

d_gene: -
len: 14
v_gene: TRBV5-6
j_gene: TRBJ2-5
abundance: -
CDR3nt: TGTGCCAGCAGCTTGCCAGGGTTACAAGAGACCCAGTACTTC
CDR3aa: CASSLPGLQETQYF

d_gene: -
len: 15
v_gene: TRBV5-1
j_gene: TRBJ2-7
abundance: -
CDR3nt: TGCGCCAGCAGCTTAACCGGGACGGGAACCTACGAGCAGTACTTC
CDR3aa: CASSLTGTGTYEQYF

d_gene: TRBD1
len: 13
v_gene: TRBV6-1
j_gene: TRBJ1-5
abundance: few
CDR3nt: TGTGCCAGCAGTGACACAGGGGATCAGCCCCAGCATTTT
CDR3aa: CASSDTGDQPQHF

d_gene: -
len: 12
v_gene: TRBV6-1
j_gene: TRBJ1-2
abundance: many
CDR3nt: TGTGCCAGCAGTGACGGCTACTATGGCTACACCTTC
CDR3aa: CASSDGYYGYTF

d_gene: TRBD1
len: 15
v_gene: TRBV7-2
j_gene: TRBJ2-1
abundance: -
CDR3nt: TGTGCCAGCAGCTTAGCCCCGACAGGGGGCAATGAGCAGTTCTTC
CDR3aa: CASSLAPTGGNEQFF

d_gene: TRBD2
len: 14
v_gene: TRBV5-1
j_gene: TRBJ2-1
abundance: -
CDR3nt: TGCGCCAGCAGCTTGAGTTTGGGGGGGAATGAGCAGTTCTTC
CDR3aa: CASSLSLGGNEQFF

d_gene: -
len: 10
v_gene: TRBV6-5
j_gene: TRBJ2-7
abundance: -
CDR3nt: TGTGCCAGCACAACGAACGAGCAGTACTTC
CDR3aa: CASTTNEQYF

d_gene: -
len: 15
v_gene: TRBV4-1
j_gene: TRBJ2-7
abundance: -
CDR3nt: TGCGCCAGCAGCCAAGCCGCCAATCCCTCCTACGAGCAGTACTTC
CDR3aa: CASSQAANPSYEQYF

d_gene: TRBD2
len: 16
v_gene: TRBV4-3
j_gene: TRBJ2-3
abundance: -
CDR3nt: TGCGCCAGCAGCCAGGGGGGTGTAGCGGGAGTGGATACGCAGTATTTT
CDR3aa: CASSQGGVAGVDTQYF

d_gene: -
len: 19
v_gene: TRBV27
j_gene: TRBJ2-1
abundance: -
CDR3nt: TGTGCCAGCAGTTTATCAATTTCTTCCAGGGGAATCTCCTACAATGAGCAGTTCTTC
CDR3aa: CASSLSISSRGISYNEQFF

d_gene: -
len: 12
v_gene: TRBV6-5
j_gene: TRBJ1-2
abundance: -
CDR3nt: TGTGCCAGCAGAGAGACGGCTAATGGCTACACCTTC
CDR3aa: CASRETANGYTF

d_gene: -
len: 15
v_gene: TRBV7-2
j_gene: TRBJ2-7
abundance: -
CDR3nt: TGTGCCAGCAGCCCCTCCGGGACGGTCTCCTACGAGCAGTACTTC
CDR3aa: CASSPSGTVSYEQYF

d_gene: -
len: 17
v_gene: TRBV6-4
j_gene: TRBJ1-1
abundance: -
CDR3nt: TGTGCCAGCGGACCCCTTGGGAGCGGTGTTGTGAACACTGAAGCTTTCTTT
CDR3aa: CASGPLGSGVVNTEAFF

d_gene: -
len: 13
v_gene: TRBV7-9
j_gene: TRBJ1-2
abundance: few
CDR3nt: TGTGCCAGCAGCCCCTGGGGGCAGGGAACCTACACCTTC
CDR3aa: CASSPWGQGTYTF

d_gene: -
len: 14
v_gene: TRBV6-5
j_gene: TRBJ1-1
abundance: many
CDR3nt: TGTGCCAGCAGTTACTCGGGTCCGGGCCCTGAAGCTTTCTTT
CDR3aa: CASSYSGPGPEAFF

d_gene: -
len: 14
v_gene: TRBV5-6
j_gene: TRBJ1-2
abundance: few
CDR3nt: TGTGCCAGCAGCTTAGGGGGAATCGACTATGGCTACACCTTC
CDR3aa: CASSLGGIDYGYTF

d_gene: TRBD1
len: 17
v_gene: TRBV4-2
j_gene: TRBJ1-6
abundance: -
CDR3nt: TGTGCCAGCAGCGAGGGACAGGGGTACTCCTATAATTCACCCCTCCACTTT
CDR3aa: CASSEGQGYSYNSPLHF

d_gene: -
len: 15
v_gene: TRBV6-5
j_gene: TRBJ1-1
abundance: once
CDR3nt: TGTGCCAGCAGTTACTCGGGGGCCATGAACACTGAAGCTTTCTTT
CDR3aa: CASSYSGAMNTEAFF

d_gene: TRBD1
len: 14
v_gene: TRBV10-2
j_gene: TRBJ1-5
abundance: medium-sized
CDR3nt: TGCGCCAGCAGTCCCGGGACAGGGGATCAGCCCCAGCATTTT
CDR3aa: CASSPGTGDQPQHF

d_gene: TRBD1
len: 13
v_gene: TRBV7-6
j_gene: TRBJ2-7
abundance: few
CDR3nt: TGTGCCAGCAGCTTGGGGACAGTCTACGAGCAGTACTTC
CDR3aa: CASSLGTVYEQYF

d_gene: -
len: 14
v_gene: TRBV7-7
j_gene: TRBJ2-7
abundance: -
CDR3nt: TGTGCTAGCAGCCCGATGGACGGCTCCTACGAGCAGTACTTC
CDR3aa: CASSPMDGSYEQYF

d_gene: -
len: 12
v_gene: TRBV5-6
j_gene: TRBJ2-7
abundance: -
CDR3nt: TGTGCCAGCAGCTTGGGGGGTGGTGAGCAGTACTTC
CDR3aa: CASSLGGGEQYF

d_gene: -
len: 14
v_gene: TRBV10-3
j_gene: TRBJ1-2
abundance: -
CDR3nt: TGTGCCATCAGTGAGTCTACCGGGGCAGGAGGCTACACCTTC
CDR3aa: CAISESTGAGGYTF

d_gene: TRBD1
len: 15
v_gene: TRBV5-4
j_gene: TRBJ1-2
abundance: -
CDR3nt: TGTGCCAGCAGCACCGGGACAGGGCGTAACTATGGCTACACCTTC
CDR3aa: CASSTGTGRNYGYTF

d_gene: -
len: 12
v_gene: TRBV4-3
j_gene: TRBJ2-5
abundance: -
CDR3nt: TGCGCCAGCAGCCAATACCAAGAGACCCAGTACTTC
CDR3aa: CASSQYQETQYF

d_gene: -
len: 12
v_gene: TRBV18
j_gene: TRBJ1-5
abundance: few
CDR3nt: TGTGCCAGCTCACGGGAGTTTCAGCCCCAGCATTTT
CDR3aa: CASSREFQPQHF